This T cell receptor beta chain comes out of a study of blood T cells in healthy people across ages. A second about 6 to 12 cycle PCR used barcoded and J-beta primers. TCRdb recomputed calls from the 5' RACE reads with MiXCR, one row per CDR3 protein. The sample consists of some 560,000 distinct CDR3 sequences, about a quarter of them appearing once. CDR3 length: 13 residues. The V and J ends lost 5 bases and 5 bases respectively, with 11 bases between them. From germline, CDR1 is SGHTA and CDR2 FQGTGA. A further study also used this sample, focusing on T cells of mothers and their children.

The chain carries TRBV7-3 and TRBJ2-3, with TRBD2 as a possible D gene (7 bases). The TCR originated in a boy aged 2 to 9 in good health. Sequencing was performed on blood. Here the CDR3 DNA reads TGTGCCAGCAGCAGGGGGGGTGGAGATACGCAGTATTTT. The encoded protein is CASSRGGGDTQYF. The full variable domain, its missing parts supplied by reference TRBV7-3 and TRBJ2-3, is GAGVSQTPSNKVTEKGKYVELRCDPISGHTALYWYRQSLGQGPEFLIYFQGTGAADDSGLPNDRFFAVRPEGSVSTLKIQRTERGDSAVYLCASSRGGGDTQYFGPGTRLTVL.